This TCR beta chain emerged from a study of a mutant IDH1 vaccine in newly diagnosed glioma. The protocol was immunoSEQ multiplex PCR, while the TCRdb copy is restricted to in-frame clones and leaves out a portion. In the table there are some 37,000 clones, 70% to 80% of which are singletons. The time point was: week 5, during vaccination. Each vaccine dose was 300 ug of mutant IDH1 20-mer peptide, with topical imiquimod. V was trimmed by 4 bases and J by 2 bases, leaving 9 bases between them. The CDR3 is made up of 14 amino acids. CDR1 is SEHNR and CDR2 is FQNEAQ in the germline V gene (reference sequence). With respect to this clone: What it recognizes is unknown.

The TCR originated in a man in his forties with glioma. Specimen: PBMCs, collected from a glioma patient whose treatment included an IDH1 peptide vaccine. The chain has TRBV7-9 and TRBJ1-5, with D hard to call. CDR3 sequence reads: CASSSVDGNQPQHF. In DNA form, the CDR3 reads TGTGCCAGCAGCTCGGTTGATGGCAATCAGCCCCAGCATTTT. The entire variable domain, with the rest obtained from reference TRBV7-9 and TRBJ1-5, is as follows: DTGVSQNPRHKITKRGQNVTFRCDPISEHNRLYWYRQTLGQGPEFLTYFQNEAQLEKSRLLSDRFSAERPKGSFSTLEIQRTEQGDSAMYLCASSSVDGNQPQHFGDGTRLSIL.